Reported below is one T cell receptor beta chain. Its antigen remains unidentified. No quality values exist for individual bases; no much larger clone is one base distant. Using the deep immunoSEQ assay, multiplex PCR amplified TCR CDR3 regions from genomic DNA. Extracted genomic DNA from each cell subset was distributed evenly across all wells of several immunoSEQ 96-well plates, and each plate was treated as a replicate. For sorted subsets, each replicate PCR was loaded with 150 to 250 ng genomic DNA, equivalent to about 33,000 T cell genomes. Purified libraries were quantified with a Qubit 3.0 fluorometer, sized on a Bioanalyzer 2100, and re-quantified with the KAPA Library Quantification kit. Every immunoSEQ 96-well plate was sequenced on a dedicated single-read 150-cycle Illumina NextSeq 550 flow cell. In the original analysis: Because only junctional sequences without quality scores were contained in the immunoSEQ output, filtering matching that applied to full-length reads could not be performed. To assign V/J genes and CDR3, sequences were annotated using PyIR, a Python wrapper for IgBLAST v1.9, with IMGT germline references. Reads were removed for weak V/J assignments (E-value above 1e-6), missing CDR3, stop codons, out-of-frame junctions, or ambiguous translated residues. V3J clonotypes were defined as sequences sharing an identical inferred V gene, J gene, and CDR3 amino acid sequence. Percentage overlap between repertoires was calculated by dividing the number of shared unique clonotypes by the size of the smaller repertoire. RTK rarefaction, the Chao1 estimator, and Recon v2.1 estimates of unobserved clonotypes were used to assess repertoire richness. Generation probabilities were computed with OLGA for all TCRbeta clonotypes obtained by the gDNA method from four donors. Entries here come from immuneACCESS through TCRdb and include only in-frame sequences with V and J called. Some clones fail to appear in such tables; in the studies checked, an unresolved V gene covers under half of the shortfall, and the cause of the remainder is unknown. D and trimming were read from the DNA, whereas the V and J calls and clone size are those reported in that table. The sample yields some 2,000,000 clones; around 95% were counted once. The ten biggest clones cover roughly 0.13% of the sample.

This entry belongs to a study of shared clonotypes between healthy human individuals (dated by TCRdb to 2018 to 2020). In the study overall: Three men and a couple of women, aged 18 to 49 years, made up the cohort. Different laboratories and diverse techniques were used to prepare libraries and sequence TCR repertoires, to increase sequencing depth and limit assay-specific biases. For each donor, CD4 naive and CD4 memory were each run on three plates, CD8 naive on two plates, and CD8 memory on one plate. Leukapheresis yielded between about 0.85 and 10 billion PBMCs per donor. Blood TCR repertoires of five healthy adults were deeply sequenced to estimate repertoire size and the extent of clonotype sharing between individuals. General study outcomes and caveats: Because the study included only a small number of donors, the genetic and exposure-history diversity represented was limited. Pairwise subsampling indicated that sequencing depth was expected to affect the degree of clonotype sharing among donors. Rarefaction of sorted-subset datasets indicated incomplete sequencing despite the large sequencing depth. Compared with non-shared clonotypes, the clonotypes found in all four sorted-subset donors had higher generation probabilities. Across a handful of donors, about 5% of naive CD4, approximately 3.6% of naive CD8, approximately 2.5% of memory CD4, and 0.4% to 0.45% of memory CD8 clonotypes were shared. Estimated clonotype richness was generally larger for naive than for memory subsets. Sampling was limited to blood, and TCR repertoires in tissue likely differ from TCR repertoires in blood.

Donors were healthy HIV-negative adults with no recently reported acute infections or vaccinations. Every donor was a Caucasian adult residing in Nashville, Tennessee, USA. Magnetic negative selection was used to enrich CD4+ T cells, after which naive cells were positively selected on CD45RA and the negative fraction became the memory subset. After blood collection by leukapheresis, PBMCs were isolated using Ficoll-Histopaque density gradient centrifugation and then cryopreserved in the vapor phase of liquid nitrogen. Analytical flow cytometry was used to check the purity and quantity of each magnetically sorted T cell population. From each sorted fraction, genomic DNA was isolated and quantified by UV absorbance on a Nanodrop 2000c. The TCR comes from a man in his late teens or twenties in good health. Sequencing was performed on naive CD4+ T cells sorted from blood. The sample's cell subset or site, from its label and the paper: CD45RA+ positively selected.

The CDR3 region reads CASSVLAGGRDEQYF. The sequenced DNA is TGTGCCAGCAGCGTCTTAGCGGGAGGTAGGGACGAGCAGTACTTC. The chain employs TRBV9 and TRBJ2-7; 10 bases in between match TRBD2. Counted from cysteine to phenylalanine, this CDR3 has 15 amino acids. Only the CDR3 portion is preserved as DNA: 45 bases, with reading frame beginning at the first base. The germline V gene sets CDR1 to SGDLS and CDR2 to YYNGEE. V ends up 2 bases short and J 5 bases short, with an unmatched junction base count of 7.